This paragraph reports one T cell receptor beta chain. This clonotype was seen a few times. The antigen this receptor binds is unknown. No base-level quality is on record; no much larger clone is a single base apart. The data stem from a study of post-analysis software for immune sequencing data (dated by TCRdb to 2014 to 2015). With regard to the full study: Relapsing-remitting, secondary progressive and progressive-relapsing multiple sclerosis were recorded as disease courses, and subtype annotation was lacking for some patients. The multiple sclerosis patient repertoires were compared with under 13 previously published healthy control repertoires from donors aged roughly 6 to 25 years. A subset of samples was prepared in parallel using single-end sample barcoding, then pooled and co-amplified after Illumina adapter ligation. Study-level results and caveats: The control group was slightly older than the multiple sclerosis patient group. Normalized Chao1 diversity was significantly lower in multiple sclerosis patients than controls, suggesting substantial peripheral T-cell clonal expansion. Patients showed significantly higher frequencies than controls for a few TRBV segments, among them TRBV5-6, TRBV5-1 and TRBV20-1. When samples were clustered directly using the F measure, samples prepared in the same batch co-clustered strongly, which prompted a batch-effect correction.

V lost 4 bases and J lost 8 bases, and the count of bases not matched to a germline gene is 7. The CDR3 holds 14 amino acids from the cysteine to the phenylalanine. Only CDR3 DNA is held: 42 bases, read in frame from base 1. Library preparation was by PCR. For sequencing, an Illumina HiSeq 2500 was employed. Unique molecular identifiers were incorporated into TCR beta cDNA libraries to reduce PCR and sequencing biases. Every 1 to 10 million input T cells yielded 500,000 or so cDNA molecules, meaning each molecule approximated one T cell. The patient libraries were prepared and sequenced with the same protocol used for the earlier healthy control dataset. Within a given batch, samples were prepared together, multiplexed and sequenced on the same HiSeq lane. The authors' analysis ran thus. Raw barcoded reads were processed with MIGEC, and single-read molecular identifier groups were discarded before consensus assembly and CDR3 extraction. VDJtools was used for post-analysis of the clonotype tables, and diversity was normalized by down-sampling every dataset to the size of the smallest sample. Repertoire overlap clustering matched CDR3 amino acid but not nucleotide sequences to correct batch-related cross-sample contamination. TCRdb reworked the public reads: Q25 trimming with fastp, MiXCR clone assembly, productive beta chains retained. Rows are unified per CDR3 protein, each entry keeping the most common DNA and genes. The V and J calls and clone size come from TCRdb's table, not from the authors' own analysis. The sample table records 380,000 or so distinct CDR3 sequences; 30% to 45% of these occur just once. The ten largest clones capture roughly 13% of the sample.

To demonstrate the VDJtools post-analysis software, the study profiled TCR beta repertoires from the peripheral blood of about 13 young patients with multiple sclerosis. The multiple sclerosis patients were children and adolescents ranging in age from 6 to 15 years. Material for sequencing was blood. This TCR came from a girl aged 10-17 years with multiple sclerosis. The sequence is built from TRBV12-3 or TRBV12-4 and TRBJ1-4, with 7 bases in between that match TRBD1. The nucleotide sequence reads as follows: TGTGCCAGCAGTTCGATCGGACAGGAAGAAAAACTGTTTTTT. Its protein product is CASSSIGQEEKLFF.